The 18 T cell receptor beta chains reported below all come from one sample, sequenced in a study of radiotherapy plus CTLA-4 blockade in lung cancer. Assay: immunoSEQ multiplex PCR; the TCRdb copy retains only in-frame clones and omits some. The profile shows 90,000 to 100,000 clones, under 85% of them singletons. Sequences were derived from peripheral blood, sampled from a patient treated with radiotherapy plus ipilimumab. The receptors stem from a human donor with non-small cell lung cancer who had a partial response to radiotherapy plus ipilimumab. Some clones in this sample may be carry-over from other donors' samples.

V usage is TRBV30 and J usage is TRBJ2-3, with 9 bases aligning to TRBD2. From germline, CDR1 is GTSNPN and CDR2 SVGIG (reference sequence). The CDR3 is 18 amino acids. V dropped 2 bases and J dropped 1; count of bases not matched to a gene: 13. The CDR3 protein is CAWSSYGGRDRGTDTQYF. For the CDR3, the DNA is TGTGCCTGGAGTTCGTATGGCGGGAGGGATAGGGGCACAGATACGCAGTATTTT.

V usage is TRBV7-9 and J usage is TRBJ2-5, with D perhaps matching TRBD2 (6 bases). The germline V gene has CDR1 SEHNR and CDR2 FQNEAQ (reference sequence). This CDR3 has 13 residues. Trimming took off 6 bases at V and 5 bases at J, with 13 bases between the two ends. The CDR3 DNA sequence: TGTGCCAGCAGGGAGGGGACTGCGGAGACCCAGTACTTC. Residues: CASREGTAETQYF.

The V call is TRBV7-6, the J call TRBJ2-2, with 10 bases fitting TRBD2. With 2 bases clipped from V and 6 bases from J, the junction kept 6 bases outside the gene matches. Germline-derived CDR1 and CDR2 are SGHVS and FNYEAQ. The CDR3 covers 16 residues. The CDR3 reads CASSLTAGGPPGELFF. The CDR3 bases are TGTGCCAGCAGCTTAACAGCGGGAGGGCCGCCCGGGGAGCTGTTTTTT. Looking up the rest from reference TRBV7-6 and TRBJ2-2 gives the full variable domain: GAGVSQSPRYKVTKRGQDVALRCDPISGHVSLYWYRQALGQGPEFLTYFNYEAQQDKSGLPNDRFSAERPEGSISTLTIQRTEQRDSAMYRCASSLTAGGPPGELFFGEGSRLTVL.

This clone was detected a few times. The CDR3 protein is CASSPAPTGYEQYF. The CDR3 bases are TGTGCCAGCAGCCCCGCTCCGACGGGCTACGAGCAGTACTTC. V usage is TRBV7-9 and J usage is TRBJ2-7; unclear D gene. The CDR3 is made up of 14 amino acids. Germline V CDR1 and CDR2: SEHNR, FQNEAQ (reference sequence). Trimming removed 5 bases from V and 3 bases from J, with 14 bases in between.

The chain combines TRBV5-4 with TRBJ2-4; TRBD2 matches 14 bases. Germline assignment: CDR1 SGHNT and CDR2 YYREEE (reference sequence). Trimming removed 0 bases from V and 5 bases from J; junction bases left unmatched: 4. The CDR3 is 17 amino acids. The CDR3 nucleotides are TGTGCCAGCAGCTTGGGACTAGCGGGGGGGCGGGAAAACATTCAGTACTTC. Translated, it gives CASSLGLAGGRENIQYF.

The chain combines TRBV28 with TRBJ1-4; 8 bases match TRBD1. The length of the CDR3 is 15 residues. The V gene's germline CDR1 is MDHEN and CDR2 SYDVKM. Losses at the gene ends were 5 bases for V and 5 bases for J; bases not matched to a gene: 7. CDR3 region: CASSPTGGGNEKLFF. The DNA of the CDR3 is TGTGCCAGCAGTCCAACAGGGGGGGGCAATGAAAAACTGTTTTTT. The full variable domain, in which reference TRBV28 and TRBJ1-4 provide the parts outside the CDR3, is DVKVTQSSRYLVKRTGEKVFLECVQDMDHENMFWYRQDPGLGLRLIYFSYDVKMKEKGDIPEGYSVSREKKERFSLILESASTNQTSMYLCASSPTGGGNEKLFFGSGTQLSVL.

The chain uses TRBV2 and TRBJ2-5; 10 bases are shared with TRBD2. CDR1 and CDR2 from the germline V gene are SNHLY and FYNNEI. The CDR3 has 16 residues. V was pared by 5 bases and J by 1 base, with 7 bases of the junction left unmatched. The CDR3 loop is CASSRSRTSGQETQYF. CDR3 in DNA: TGTGCCAGCAGTAGATCAAGGACTAGCGGCCAAGAGACCCAGTACTTC.

The chain combines TRBV28 with TRBJ1-6; 8 bases line up with TRBD1. With V trimmed by 3 bases and J by 6 bases, 7 bases remained unmatched. The CDR3 totals 16 residues. Germline CDR1 reads MDHEN; CDR2 reads SYDVKM. The CDR3 bases are TGTGCCAGCAGTTTTCTCCAGGGGGCTCGTAATTCACCCCTCCACTTT. This gives the protein CASSFLQGARNSPLHF.

This clone was observed many times. J is TRBJ2-7 and V is TRBV13; perhaps TRBD2 as D (6 bases). V lost 5 bases and J 3 bases, leaving 11 bases between the germline ends. Per the germline V gene, CDR1 is PRHDT and CDR2 is FYEKMQ (reference sequence). The CDR3 sequence is 13 residues long. CDR3 DNA: TGTGCCAGCAGCCTGGGGCGGGGCTACGAGCAGTACTTC. Amino acid sequence: CASSLGRGYEQYF.

This chain links TRBV11-1 with TRBJ2-3, with 12 bases fitting TRBD2. The CDR3 has 16 residues. Per the germline V gene, CDR1 is SGHAT and CDR2 is FQDESV (reference sequence). V gave up 3 bases and J gave up 2 bases; unmatched junction bases: 3. DNA of the CDR3: TGTGCCAGCAGCTTGCGGACTAGCGGGACCACAGATACGCAGTATTTT. It yields the protein CASSLRTSGTTDTQYF. The full variable domain, its missing parts supplied by reference TRBV11-1 and TRBJ2-3, is EAEVAQSPRYKITEKSQAVAFWCDPISGHATLYWYRQILGQGPELLVQFQDESVVDDSQLPKDRFSAERLKGVDSTLKIQPAELGDSAMYLCASSLRTSGTTDTQYFGPGTRLTVL.

In this sample, this clone turned up once. V usage is TRBV28 and J usage is TRBJ1-1; 9 bases map to TRBD1. The CDR3 totals 16 residues. The trim removed 5 bases at V and 0 bases at J, leaving 7 bases unmatched. Looked up from germline, CDR1 is MDHEN and CDR2 is SYDVKM. The CDR3 bases are TGTGCCAGCAGTCCAACAGGGGGCCCCATGAACACTGAAGCTTTCTTT. Translated, it gives CASSPTGGPMNTEAFF.

This clone was found a few times. V is TRBV6-5 and J is TRBJ2-5; 8 bases map to TRBD1. This CDR3 comprises 13 residues. With V trimmed by 8 bases and J by 5 bases, 7 bases remained unmatched. The germline CDR1 and CDR2 sequences are MNHEY and SVGAGI. The CDR3 region has the DNA TGTGCCAGCGGACCAGGGGGCTTGGAGACCCAGTACTTC. Its translation: CASGPGGLETQYF.

The gene calls are TRBV5-1 and TRBJ2-6; no reliable D call. The CDR3 runs 14 residues. The V and J ends lost 6 bases and 1 base respectively, with 8 bases between them. Germline CDR1 SGHRS, CDR2 YFSETQ. The CDR3 reads CASTEQSGANVLTF. DNA of the CDR3: TGCGCCAGCACCGAACAATCTGGGGCCAACGTCCTGACTTTC.

To note about this clone: Other DNA sequences in this sample translate to the same CDR3. The J gene is TRBJ2-3, the V gene TRBV5-4, with a tentative D call TRBD2 (6 bases). This CDR3 has 15 residues. V was shortened by 4 bases and J by 3 bases, with 15 bases between the two germline ends. Germline CDR1 and CDR2: SGHNT and YYREEE (reference sequence). CDR3 sequence reads: CASSRTGVRTDTQYF. In DNA form, the CDR3 reads TGTGCCAGCAGCCGGACGGGAGTCCGTACAGATACGCAGTATTTT.

The V gene is TRBV11-2, the J gene TRBJ2-7, with D perhaps matching TRBD1 (6 bases). The CDR3 sequence is 15 residues long. Trimming pared 0 bases from V and 5 bases from J, leaving 14 bases between. Germline V gene sequence: CDR1 SGHAT, CDR2 FQNNGV. The CDR3 DNA reads TGTGCCAGCAGCTTAGATTCCCAGGGGTCCGACGAGCAGTACTTC. Amino acid sequence: CASSLDSQGSDEQYF.

There are a few counts of this clone. J is TRBJ2-1 and V is TRBV4-1; 9 bases are shared with TRBD2. The CDR3 length is 17 residues. The V segment lost 4 bases and the J segment 0 bases; nucleotides outside the gene matches: 7. CDR1 is MGHRA, CDR2 YSYEKL, per germline. In DNA form, the CDR3 reads TGCGCCAGCAGCCCTAGACTAGCGGAAAGCTCCTACAATGAGCAGTTCTTC. Protein sequence: CASSPRLAESSYNEQFF.

This clone showed up just a few times. The chain combines TRBV6-5 with TRBJ1-2; 9 bases align to TRBD1. Germline V CDR1 and CDR2: MNHEY, SVGAGI. The CDR3 has 14 residues. J lost 7 bases, V lost 5 bases, and 8 bases had no gene match. The CDR3 nucleotides read TGTGCCAGCAGTGAATCCAGACAGGGGGGTGGCTACACCTTC. It translates to CASSESRQGGGYTF.

The CDR3 region is CASSYFGQYNSPLHF. In nucleotides, the CDR3 is TGTGCCAGCAGTTACTTTGGACAGTATAATTCACCCCTCCACTTT. The chain combines TRBV5-6 with TRBJ1-6, with D possibly being TRBD1 (6 bases). The CDR3 extends over 15 amino acids. Trimming took off 5 bases at V and 4 bases at J, with 13 bases between the two ends. Germline CDR1 reads SGHDT; CDR2 reads YYEEEE.